This T cell receptor (beta chain) comes out of a study of response to subunit inactivated influenza vaccine. Study-wide points: Authors suggested few new T cells are recruited by each seasonal influenza vaccination.

One entry per CDR3 protein, called by TCRdb with MiXCR from the RT-PCR reads. The repertoire consists of fewer than 800,000 distinct CDR3 sequences, with more than 15% occurring once and the leading ten covering around 10%. CDR1 LNHNV and CDR2 YYDKDF come from the germline V gene (reference sequence). Trimming shortened V by 0 bases and J by 5 bases, and 9 bases separated the two germline ends. The length of the CDR3 is 14 residues. With respect to this clonotype: Its antigen remains unknown.

The sequence came from a man aged 50 to 60 who received an inactivated influenza vaccine. The sequencing used PBMCs from blood, collected roughly 12 days after vaccination. The chain has TRBV15 and TRBJ2-3, with D possibly being TRBD1 (5 bases). The CDR3 DNA follows: TGTGCCACCAGCAGAGAGGCAGGGCAAGATACGCAGTATTTT. Translated: CATSREAGQDTQYF.